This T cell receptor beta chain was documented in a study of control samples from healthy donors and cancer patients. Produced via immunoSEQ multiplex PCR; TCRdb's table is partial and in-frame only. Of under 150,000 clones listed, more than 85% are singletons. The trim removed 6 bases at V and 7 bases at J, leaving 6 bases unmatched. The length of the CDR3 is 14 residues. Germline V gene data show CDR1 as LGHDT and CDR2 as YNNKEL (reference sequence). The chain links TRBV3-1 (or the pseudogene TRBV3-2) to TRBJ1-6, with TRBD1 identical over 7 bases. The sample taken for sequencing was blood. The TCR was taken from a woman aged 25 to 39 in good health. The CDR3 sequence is CASSYRDSNSPLHF. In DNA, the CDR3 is TGTGCCAGCAGTTACCGGGACAGCAATTCACCCCTCCACTTT.